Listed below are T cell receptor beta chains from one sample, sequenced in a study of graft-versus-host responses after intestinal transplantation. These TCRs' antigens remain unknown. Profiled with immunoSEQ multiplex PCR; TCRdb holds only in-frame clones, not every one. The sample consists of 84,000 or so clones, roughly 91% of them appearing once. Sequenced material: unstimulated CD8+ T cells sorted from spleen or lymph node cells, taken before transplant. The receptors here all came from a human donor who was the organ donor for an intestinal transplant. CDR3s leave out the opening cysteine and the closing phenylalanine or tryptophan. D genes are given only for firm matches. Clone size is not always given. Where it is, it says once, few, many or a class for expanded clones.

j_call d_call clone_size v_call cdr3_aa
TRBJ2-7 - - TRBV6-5 ASRPTGQPHEQY
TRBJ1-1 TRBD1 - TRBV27 ASSLGTGTEAF
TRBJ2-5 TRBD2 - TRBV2 ASSEGPSGGTNAGTQY
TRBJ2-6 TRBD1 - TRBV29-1 SAGQGSSGANVLT
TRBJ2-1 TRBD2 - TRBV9 ASSVRPLAGDPRANEQF
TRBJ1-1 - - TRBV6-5 ASSYSRQERNTEAF
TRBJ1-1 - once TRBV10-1 ANRESGPNTEAF
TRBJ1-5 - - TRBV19 ASSWSGNQPQH
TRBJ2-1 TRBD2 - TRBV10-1 ASSEYWASGEDGNEQF
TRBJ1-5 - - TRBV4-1 ASSQSARGKNQPQH
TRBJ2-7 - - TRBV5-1 ASSSGTGFYEQY
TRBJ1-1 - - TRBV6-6 ASSYSAGTEAF
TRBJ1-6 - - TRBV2 ASSESGNSPLH
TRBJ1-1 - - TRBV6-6 ASSPWTEENTEAF
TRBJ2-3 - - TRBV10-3 AISELTVADLTDTQY
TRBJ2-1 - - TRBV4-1 ASSPRFGNEQF
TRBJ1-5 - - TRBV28 ALGGVNQPQH
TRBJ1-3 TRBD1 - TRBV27 ASRDRISGNTIY
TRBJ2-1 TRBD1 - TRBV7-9 ASSARQGIYNEQF
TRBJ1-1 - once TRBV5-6 ASSRPTWAPEAF
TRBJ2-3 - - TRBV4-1 ASSQVGQDTQY
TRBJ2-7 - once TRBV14 ASSQEYYGGRVQY
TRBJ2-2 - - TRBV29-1 SSAGGTGELF
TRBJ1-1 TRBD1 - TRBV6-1 ASRWTGVNTEAF
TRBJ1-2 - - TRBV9 ASSPWDIPLDSA
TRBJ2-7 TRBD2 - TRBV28 ASGRGEQY
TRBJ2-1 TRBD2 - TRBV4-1 ASSPPAGGDNEQF
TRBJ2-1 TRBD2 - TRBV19 ASSTGLASYNEQF
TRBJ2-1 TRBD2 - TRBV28 ASRKLAYTYNEQF
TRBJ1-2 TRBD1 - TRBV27 ASSLYPPGQGWEGYT
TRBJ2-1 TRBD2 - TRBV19 ASSRGAGGRNEQF
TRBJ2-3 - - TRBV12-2 ASRPRAGDTDTQY
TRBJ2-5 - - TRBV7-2 ASTPAGGETQY
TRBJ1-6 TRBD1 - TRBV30 AWSVTGGIAPLH
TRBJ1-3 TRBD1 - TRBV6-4 ASSDSGDRSSGNTIY
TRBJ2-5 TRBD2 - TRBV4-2 ASSQDTSGYQETQY
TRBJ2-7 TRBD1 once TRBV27 ASSHATRDRGPNEQY
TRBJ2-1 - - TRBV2 ASSEASGALENEQF
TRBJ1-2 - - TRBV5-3 ARSSGPGGSYGYT
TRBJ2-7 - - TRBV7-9 ASSLAWHGGYEQY
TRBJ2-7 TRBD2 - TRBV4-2 ASSSGTYEQY
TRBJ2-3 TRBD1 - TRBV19 ASSPGTGGTDTQY
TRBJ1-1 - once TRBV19 ASSTRQVPEAF
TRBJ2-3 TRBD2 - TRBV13 ASSLAGGPTDTQY
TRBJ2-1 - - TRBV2 ASNGLAIDNEQF
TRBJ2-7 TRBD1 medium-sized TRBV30 AWLRPGTGSYEQY
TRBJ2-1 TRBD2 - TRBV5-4 ASGGSRVAGENEQF
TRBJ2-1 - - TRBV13 ASSPNPAESSYNEQF
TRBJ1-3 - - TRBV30 AWSPVAGHSGNTIY
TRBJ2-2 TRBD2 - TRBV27 ASRPLAGQGTGELF
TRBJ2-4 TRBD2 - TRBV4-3 ASSQELAGQNIQY
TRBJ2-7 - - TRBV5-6 ASSTDRGYEQY
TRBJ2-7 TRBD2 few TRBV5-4 ASSAATSGRAFRPYEQY
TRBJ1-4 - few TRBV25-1 ASRGKGWRDEKLF
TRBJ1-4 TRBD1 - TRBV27 ASNLDREGDEKLF
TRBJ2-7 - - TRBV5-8 ASSPAEGSYEQY
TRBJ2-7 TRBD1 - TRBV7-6 ASSPGTAQQY
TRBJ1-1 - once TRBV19 ASGHGPSTEAF
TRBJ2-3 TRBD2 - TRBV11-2 ASSAPRGGGASDTQY